Shown below are 26 T cell receptor beta chains from a single sample sequenced in a study of blood T cell repertoires in COVID-19. Clones were sequenced by immunoSEQ multiplex PCR, and TCRdb holds only the in-frame ones, with some missing. The sample consists of approximately 110,000 clones, about 70% of them appearing once. Sample: peripheral blood. The receptor set was obtained from a man aged 80 or over with COVID-19, enrolled during active disease.

This clone has just one count. The chain is built from TRBV9 and TRBJ2-1; TRBD1 matches 7 bases. Germline CDR1 reads SGDLS; CDR2 reads YYNGEE. This CDR3 has 16 residues. The trim removed 3 bases at V and 0 bases at J, leaving 6 bases unmatched. CDR3 bases: TGTGCCAGCAGCGCCGACAGGGAAAGCTCCTACAATGAGCAGTTCTTC. Its translation is CASSADRESSYNEQFF.

This sequence joins TRBV5-4 and TRBJ1-1; D perhaps matches TRBD1 (6 bases). V gave up 1 base and J gave up 8 bases, with 18 bases separating them. The CDR3 length is 15 residues. Looked up from germline, CDR1 is SGHNT and CDR2 is YYREEE (reference sequence). The CDR3 sequence: CASSLRAGAGVEAFF. The CDR3 region has the DNA TGTGCCAGCAGCTTGAGGGCAGGGGCAGGGGTAGAAGCTTTCTTT.

J is TRBJ1-1 and V is TRBV7-9; TRBD1 is a possible D gene (5 bases). From germline, CDR1 is SEHNR and CDR2 FQNEAQ (reference sequence). V was clipped by 0 bases and J by 0 bases, with 8 bases between them. CDR3 size: 15 residues. CDR3 coding DNA: TGTGCCAGCAGCTTAGCGGTACAGGTGAACACTGAAGCTTTCTTT. This codes for CASSLAVQVNTEAFF.

The CDR3 loop is CASSPEGLAGGVDEQFF. CDR3 DNA sequence: TGCGCCAGCAGCCCCGAAGGACTAGCGGGAGGGGTAGATGAGCAGTTCTTC. The rearrangement uses TRBV4-1 and TRBJ2-1; 15 bases map to TRBD2. V trimming: 4 bases; J trimming: 8 bases; junction bases outside the gene matches: 9. The germline V gene encodes CDR1 MGHRA and CDR2 YSYEKL. This CDR3 has 17 residues.

The chain carries TRBV27 and TRBJ1-2; 11 bases match TRBD1. The V segment lost 5 bases and the J segment 3 bases; nucleotides outside the gene matches: 5. Germline CDR1 is MNHEY and CDR2 is SMNVEV (reference sequence). The CDR3 has 15 amino acids. The CDR3 DNA reads as TGTGCCAGCAGTACGGGACAGGGGGTTGACTATGGCTACACCTTC. It specifies CASSTGQGVDYGYTF.

This chain joins TRBV30 and TRBJ2-3; unclear D gene. V was trimmed by 4 bases and J by 0 bases, leaving 11 bases between them. This CDR3 is built from 14 residues. The germline CDR1 and CDR2 sequences are GTSNPN and SVGIG (reference sequence). The CDR3 DNA sequence: TGTGCCTGGACGCTCGGTTTTAGCACAGATACGCAGTATTTT. Translation gives CAWTLGFSTDTQYF.

This clone was detected only a few times. This chain links TRBV28 with TRBJ2-5, with a possible D match to TRBD1 (6 bases). The CDR3 extends over 16 amino acids. The germline V gene encodes CDR1 MDHEN and CDR2 SYDVKM. V dropped 3 bases and J dropped 5 bases, with 19 bases sitting between them. Written as DNA, the CDR3 is TGTGCCAGCAGTTTGTTGGGGGCCAGGAGTTGGGAGACCCAGTACTTC. It encodes CASSLLGARSWETQYF.

This sequence joins TRBV6-1 and TRBJ1-5; 8 bases agree with TRBD1. This CDR3 is built from 16 residues. Germline CDR1 is MNHNS and CDR2 is SASEGT. Unmatched junction bases numbered 10, after V lost 2 bases and J lost 7 bases. The CDR3 spells CASSERGQGLGQPQHF. CDR3 bases: TGTGCCAGCAGTGAACGTGGACAGGGCTTAGGACAGCCCCAGCATTTT.

This clone was recorded once. The CDR3 loop reads CASSPLASGEIYEQYF. For the CDR3, the DNA is TGTGCCAGCAGTCCCCTGGCTAGCGGAGAAATCTACGAGCAGTACTTC. This chain uses TRBV3-1 (or the pseudogene TRBV3-2) with TRBJ2-7, with 7 bases fitting TRBD2. Germline values: CDR1 LGHDT, CDR2 YNNKEL (reference sequence). Losses at the gene ends were 6 bases for V and 3 bases for J; bases not matched to a gene: 14. The CDR3 loop spans 16 amino acids.

The rearrangement uses TRBV11-3 and TRBJ2-4; D remains unclear. The CDR3 has 13 residues. Trimming removed 11 bases at V and 0 bases at J, with 11 bases between. In germline, CDR1 is SGHNT, CDR2 YENEEA. The CDR3 sequence is CAADTLAKNIQYF. For the CDR3, the DNA is TGTGCCGCCGACACCTTAGCCAAAAACATTCAGTACTTC.

A few counts support this clone. The gene calls are TRBV6-1 and TRBJ2-7, with 8 bases aligning to TRBD2. The CDR3 loop spans 16 amino acids. CDR1 is MNHNS, CDR2 SASEGT, per germline. V gave up 2 bases and J gave up 6 bases; unmatched junction bases: 12. CDR3 protein: CASSEQPLAAEGEQYF. The CDR3 coding sequence is TGTGCCAGCAGTGAACAGCCACTAGCGGCGGAAGGCGAGCAGTACTTC.

The chain joins TRBV2 to TRBJ1-6; D is uncertain. V lost 8 bases and J lost 6, with 14 bases in between. The germline gives CDR1 SNHLY, CDR2 FYNNEI. This CDR3 is 14 amino acids long. The DNA of the CDR3 is TGTGCCAGCGGGCTCTATGGTCTTAATTCACCCCTCCACTTT. Translated, it gives CASGLYGLNSPLHF. The variable domain in full, with the rest retrieved from reference TRBV2 and TRBJ1-6, is EPEVTQTPSHQVTQMGQEVILRCVPISNHLYFYWYRQILGQKVEFLVSFYNNEISEKSEIFDDQFSVERPDGSNFTLKIRSTKLEDSAMYFCASGLYGLNSPLHFGNGTRLTVT.

The J gene is TRBJ1-4, the V gene TRBV2, with unresolved D. The CDR3 is made up of 12 amino acids. Trimming cost V 6 bases and J 8 bases, with 10 bases left between them. Germline V CDR1 and CDR2: SNHLY, FYNNEI. CDR3 sequence (DNA): TGTGCCAGCAGCACCGGGTCCGAAAAACTGTTTTTT. It is translated as CASSTGSEKLFF.

V gene TRBV3-1 (or the pseudogene TRBV3-2) combines with J gene TRBJ2-1; a possible D gene is TRBD1 (5 bases). V lost 7 bases to trimming and J lost 7 bases, with 20 bases between them. This CDR3 region has 15 residues. The V gene's germline CDR1 is LGHDT and CDR2 YNNKEL (reference sequence). CDR3 region: CASNLSPQGVNEQFF. The CDR3 DNA follows: TGTGCCAGCAACCTAAGCCCCCAGGGTGTAAATGAGCAGTTCTTC.

In its sample, this clone was seen a few times. This chain uses TRBV18 with TRBJ1-1; TRBD1 is a possible D gene (5 bases). CDR1 is KGHSH, CDR2 LQKENI, per germline. This CDR3 spans 12 amino acids. V lost 3 bases, J lost 6 bases, and 8 bases lay in between. DNA for the CDR3: TGTGCCAGCTCACCGGGCAGGGCTGAAGCTTTCTTT. Translated: CASSPGRAEAFF.

The chain uses TRBV24-1 and TRBJ1-5; D is uncertain. Trimming left V 7 bases short and J 5 bases short, with 14 bases between. Germline loops: CDR1 KGHDR, CDR2 SFDVKD. The CDR3 totals 14 residues. For the CDR3, the DNA is TGTGCCACCAGGCGAAGGCGGTTTGATCAGCCCCAGCATTTT. It is translated as CATRRRRFDQPQHF.

This clone has only a few counts. The J gene is TRBJ1-2, the V gene TRBV9; a possible D gene is TRBD1 (6 bases). The CDR3 spans 12 residues. V shed 4 bases and J shed 2 bases, with 6 bases lying between them. The V gene's germline CDR1 is SGDLS and CDR2 YYNGEE. In nucleotides, the CDR3 is TGTGCCAGCAGCAGGGGGAACTATGGCTACACCTTC. This sequence encodes CASSRGNYGYTF.

V gene TRBV10-2 combines with J gene TRBJ1-2, with D tentatively TRBD1 (5 bases). Germline values: CDR1 WSHSY, CDR2 SAAADI. The CDR3 runs 14 residues. Between the trimmed V and J ends, which lost 1 base and 5 bases, there was a span of 11 bases. DNA of the CDR3: TGCGCCAGCAGTGAGTTTGGCAGGGCTTATGGCTACACCTTC. This encodes CASSEFGRAYGYTF.

This sequence joins TRBV5-1 and TRBJ2-5; 10 bases are shared with TRBD2. In germline, CDR1 is SGHRS, CDR2 YFSETQ. The J segment lost 5 bases and the V segment lost 4 bases, leaving 14 bases of the junction unmatched. This CDR3 has 17 amino acids. This chain's CDR3 is CASSPGPSGSVRETQYF. The CDR3 region has the DNA TGCGCCAGCAGCCCCGGGCCTAGCGGGAGTGTTAGGGAGACCCAGTACTTC. Full variable domain (missing parts from reference TRBV5-1 and TRBJ2-5): KAGVTQTPRYLIKTRGQQVTLSCSPISGHRSVSWYQQTPGQGLQFLFEYFSETQRNKGNFPGRFSGRQFSNSRSEMNVSTLELGDSALYLCASSPGPSGSVRETQYFGPGTRLLVL.

The chain employs TRBV24-1 and TRBJ2-5; D unresolved. CDR1 and CDR2 from the germline V gene are KGHDR and SFDVKD. Between the trimmed V and J ends, which lost 4 bases and 1 base, there was a span of 3 bases. The CDR3 has 12 amino acids. The CDR3: CATSDFQETQYF. The CDR3 DNA reads as TGTGCCACCAGTGACTTCCAAGAGACCCAGTACTTC.

This rearrangement joins TRBV25-1 to TRBJ1-1; D is uncertain. Germline loops: CDR1 MGHDK, CDR2 SYGVNS. The CDR3 is 12 amino acids. V gave up 8 bases and J gave up 11 bases, with 18 bases separating them. CDR3 bases: TGTGCCAGCCCGGTTGAGTTGCCGGGGGCTTTCTTT. This codes for CASPVELPGAFF.

The chain carries TRBV7-9 and TRBJ2-1, with D uncertain. V lost 0 bases to trimming and J lost 3 bases, with 9 bases between them. The germline V gene encodes CDR1 SEHNR and CDR2 FQNEAQ (reference sequence). This CDR3 has 15 amino acids. The CDR3 DNA reads TGTGCCAGCAGCTTAGCGGTACGGGTCTACAATGAGCAGTTCTTC. This gives the protein CASSLAVRVYNEQFF.

The table lists this clone with many counts. The V call is TRBV27, the J call TRBJ2-7, with 7 bases fitting TRBD2. The CDR3 consists of 14 residues. Germline CDR1 is MNHEY and CDR2 is SMNVEV (reference sequence). V gave up 3 bases and J gave up 2 bases; unmatched junction bases: 4. The CDR3 DNA is TGTGCCAGCAGTTTTGGGGAGGGACCCTACGAGCAGTACTTC. It translates to CASSFGEGPYEQYF.

This chain joins TRBV3-1 (or the pseudogene TRBV3-2) and TRBJ1-6; D remains ambiguous. CDR1 is LGHDT and CDR2 is YNNKEL in the germline V gene (reference sequence). With 0 bases removed from V and 4 bases from J, the gap between germline ends came to 4 bases. This CDR3 contains 14 residues. CDR3 DNA: TGTGCCAGCAGCCAAGATAGATATAATTCACCCCTCCACTTT. Translation gives CASSQDRYNSPLHF.

Of note for this clone: The junction does not match germline at one end; this may be a read error. The chain employs TRBV7-7 and TRBJ1-3; 7 bases match TRBD1. The germline CDR1 and CDR2 sequences are SSHAT and FNYEAQ (reference sequence). The CDR3 length is 15 residues. CDR3 loop: CASSLNRGSGNTIYF. DNA for the CDR3: TGTGCTAGCAGCCTGAACAGGGGCTCTGGAAACACCATATATTTT.

The chain carries TRBV18 and TRBJ2-7; D gene ambiguous. The V end was cut by 8 bases, the J end by 5 bases, with 13 bases between. This CDR3 is 12 amino acids long. Germline loops: CDR1 KGHSH, CDR2 LQKENI. CDR3 sequence: CASGPDMDEQYF. The CDR3 DNA is TGTGCCAGCGGCCCTGATATGGACGAGCAGTACTTC.